This T cell receptor beta chain stems from a study of patients and donors after allogeneic stem cell transplantation. This clonotype was detected ten times or more. TCRdb used MiXCR to reprocess the RT-PCR reads, holding one entry per CDR3 protein. The data hold under 95,000 distinct CDR3 sequences, with 5% observed a single time. This CDR3 is built from 17 residues. Germline values: CDR1 KGHDR, CDR2 SFDVKD. V was clipped by 4 bases and J by 3 bases; unmatched bases: 9. Sequenced: blood, either unsorted or a sorted T cell fraction (not recorded which). This receptor was taken from a human donor who was either an allogeneic HSCT recipient or a stem cell or donor lymphocyte infusion donor (not recorded which). It is not recorded whose cells these are; they may come from a transplant donor. The chain combines TRBV24-1 with TRBJ2-2; 8 bases map to TRBD2. The CDR3 DNA reads TGTGCCACCAGTGAAGCCGGACTAGCAACTTACACCGGGGAGCTGTTTTTT. Translating it yields CATSEAGLATYTGELFF.